The T cell receptor beta chain under discussion was sequenced for a study of CD8 T cells in ankylosing spondylitis. Study conclusions and caveats: The study looked at matched synovial fluid samples from ankylosing spondylitis patients. Disease-linked clones were reported to be significantly enriched there. Roughly eight highly homologous variants made up a TCR beta motif that seemed to typify ankylosing spondylitis blood. Disease-linked clones displayed a CD8+ phenotype and appeared relatively rarely in peripheral blood. Some of the motif variants had earlier been found in reactive arthritis patients' fluid and blood.

With respect to this clonotype: Its antigen remains unknown.

Each TCR beta library was made by quantitative 5'-RACE that incorporated molecular barcodes. TCRdb reanalysed the 5' RACE reads using MiXCR and keeps one entry per CDR3 protein. This repertoire shows approximately 500,000 distinct CDR3 sequences, about 12% found once; its top ten account for over 6.5%. Sequenced sample: blood, either unsorted or a sorted T cell fraction (not recorded which). This receptor was taken from a male donor with ankylosing spondylitis.

CDR3 nucleotides: TGCAGTGCTAGAGAAGGCAGAGGGGGGGGCAATCAGCCCCAGCATTTT. Translation: CSAREGRGGGNQPQHF. The chain combines TRBV20-1 with TRBJ1-5, with D possibly matching TRBD1 (6 bases). CDR3 length equals 16 residues. Trimming took off 0 bases at V and 2 bases at J, with 14 bases between the two ends. In germline, CDR1 is DFQATT, CDR2 SNEGSKA (reference sequence).